The clone carrying this T cell receptor beta chain was observed a handful of times. The method was immunoSEQ multiplex PCR; TCRdb's version includes in-frame clones alone and lacks a portion of them. In the table there are around 140,000 clones, 65% to 80% of which are singletons. Germline V CDR1 and CDR2: PRHDT, FYEKMQ (reference sequence). With V trimmed by 5 bases and J by 2 bases, 14 bases remained unmatched. The CDR3 length is 19 residues. This sample is part of a study of blood T cell repertoires in COVID-19. Study background: Samples of COVID-19 (acute and convalescent) were obtained from the United States, Italy and Spain.

The sequenced sample consisted of peripheral blood. This clonotype originated in a man between 50 and 59 years old with acute or convalescent COVID-19. This chain connects TRBV13 to TRBJ1-4, with 10 bases fitting TRBD1. CDR3: CASSLLGTGAEGTNEKLFF. The CDR3, as DNA: TGTGCCAGCAGCCTCTTGGGGACAGGGGCCGAGGGTACTAATGAAAAACTGTTTTTT.